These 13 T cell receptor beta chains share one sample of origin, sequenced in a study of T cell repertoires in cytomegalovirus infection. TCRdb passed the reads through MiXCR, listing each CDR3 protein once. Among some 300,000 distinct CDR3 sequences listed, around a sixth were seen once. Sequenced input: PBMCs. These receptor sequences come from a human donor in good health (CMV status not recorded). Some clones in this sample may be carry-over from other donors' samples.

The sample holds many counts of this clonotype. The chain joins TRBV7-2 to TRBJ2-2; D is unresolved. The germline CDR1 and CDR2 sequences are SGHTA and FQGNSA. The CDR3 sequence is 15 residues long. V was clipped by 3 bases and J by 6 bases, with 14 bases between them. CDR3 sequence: CASSLYSSGAGELFF. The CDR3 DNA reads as TGTGCCAGCAGCTTGTATTCATCCGGTGCCGGGGAGCTGTTTTTT.

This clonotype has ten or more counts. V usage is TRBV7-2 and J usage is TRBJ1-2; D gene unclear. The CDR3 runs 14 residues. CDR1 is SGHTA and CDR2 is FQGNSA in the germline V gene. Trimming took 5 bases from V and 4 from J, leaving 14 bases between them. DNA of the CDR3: TGTGCCAGCAGCCCACTGGGGAAAATCTATGGCTACACCTTC. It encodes CASSPLGKIYGYTF.

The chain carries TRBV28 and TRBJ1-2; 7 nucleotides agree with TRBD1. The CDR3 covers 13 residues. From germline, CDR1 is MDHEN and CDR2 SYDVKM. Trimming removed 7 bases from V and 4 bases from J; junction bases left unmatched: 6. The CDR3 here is CASNLDRLYGYTF. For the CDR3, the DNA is TGTGCCAGCAACCTGGACAGGCTCTATGGCTACACCTTC.

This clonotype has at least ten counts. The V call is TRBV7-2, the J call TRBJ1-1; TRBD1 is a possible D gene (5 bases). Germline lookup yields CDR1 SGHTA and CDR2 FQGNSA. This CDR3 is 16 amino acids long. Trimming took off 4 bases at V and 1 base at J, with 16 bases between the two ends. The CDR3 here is CASSSRGGAGNTEAFF. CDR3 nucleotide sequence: TGTGCCAGCAGCTCACGGGGGGGTGCAGGGAACACTGAAGCTTTCTTT. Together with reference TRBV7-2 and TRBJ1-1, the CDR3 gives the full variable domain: GAGVSQSPSNKVTEKGKDVELRCDPISGHTALYWYRQSLGQGLEFLIYFQGNSAPDKSGLPSDRFSAERTGGSVSTLTIQRTQQEDSAVYLCASSSRGGAGNTEAFFGQGTRLTVV.

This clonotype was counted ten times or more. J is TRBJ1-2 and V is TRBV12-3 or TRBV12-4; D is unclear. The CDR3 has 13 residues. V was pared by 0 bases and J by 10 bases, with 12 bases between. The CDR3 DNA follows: TGTGCCAGCAGTTTAGCGCTCGGAGTTGCCTACACCTTC. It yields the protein CASSLALGVAYTF.

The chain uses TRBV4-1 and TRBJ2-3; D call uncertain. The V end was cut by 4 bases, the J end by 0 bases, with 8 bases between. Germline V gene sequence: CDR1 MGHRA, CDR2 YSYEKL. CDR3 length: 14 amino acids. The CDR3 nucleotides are TGCGCCAGCAGCCTCATGAGAAGCACAGATACGCAGTATTTT. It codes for CASSLMRSTDTQYF.

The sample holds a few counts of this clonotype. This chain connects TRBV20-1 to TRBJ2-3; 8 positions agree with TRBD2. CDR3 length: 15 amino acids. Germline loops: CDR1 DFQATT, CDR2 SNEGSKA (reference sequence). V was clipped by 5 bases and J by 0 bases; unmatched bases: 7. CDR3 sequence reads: CSAPLAGSSTDTQYF. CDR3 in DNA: TGCAGTGCTCCTTTAGCGGGGTCTAGCACAGATACGCAGTATTTT.

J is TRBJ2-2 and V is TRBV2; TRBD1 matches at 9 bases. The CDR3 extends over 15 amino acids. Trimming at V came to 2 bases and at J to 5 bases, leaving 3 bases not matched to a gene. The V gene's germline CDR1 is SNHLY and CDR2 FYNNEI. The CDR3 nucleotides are TGTGCCAGCAGTGAACTGACAGGGGGAACCGGGGAGCTGTTTTTT. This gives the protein CASSELTGGTGELFF.

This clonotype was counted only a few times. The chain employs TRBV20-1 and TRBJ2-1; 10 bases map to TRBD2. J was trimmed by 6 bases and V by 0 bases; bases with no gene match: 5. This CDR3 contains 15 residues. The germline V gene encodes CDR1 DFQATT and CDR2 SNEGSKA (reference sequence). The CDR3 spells CSARDPLAGANEQFF. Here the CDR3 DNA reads TGCAGTGCTAGAGATCCGCTAGCGGGGGCCAATGAGCAGTTCTTC.

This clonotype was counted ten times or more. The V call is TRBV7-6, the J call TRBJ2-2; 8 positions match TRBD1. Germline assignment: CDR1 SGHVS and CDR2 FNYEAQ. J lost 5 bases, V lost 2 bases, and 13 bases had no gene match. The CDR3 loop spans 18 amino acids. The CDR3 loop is CASSLSPALGDRTGELFF. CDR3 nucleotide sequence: TGTGCCAGCAGCTTAAGTCCAGCCCTCGGGGACAGGACCGGGGAGCTGTTTTTT.

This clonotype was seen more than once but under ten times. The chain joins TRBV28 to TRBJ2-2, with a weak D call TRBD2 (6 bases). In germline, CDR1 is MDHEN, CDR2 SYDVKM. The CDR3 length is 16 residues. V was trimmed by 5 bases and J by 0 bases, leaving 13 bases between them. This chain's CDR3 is CASSRSGLPNTGELFF. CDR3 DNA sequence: TGTGCCAGCAGTCGGTCGGGACTCCCGAACACCGGGGAGCTGTTTTTT.

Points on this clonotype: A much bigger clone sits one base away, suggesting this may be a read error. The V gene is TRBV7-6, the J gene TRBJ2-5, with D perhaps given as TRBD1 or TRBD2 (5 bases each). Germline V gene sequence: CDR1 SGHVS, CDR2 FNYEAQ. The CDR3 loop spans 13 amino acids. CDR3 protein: CPSSPGGQETQYF. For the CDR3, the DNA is TGTCCTAGCAGCCCTGGGGGACAAGAGACCCAGTACTTC.

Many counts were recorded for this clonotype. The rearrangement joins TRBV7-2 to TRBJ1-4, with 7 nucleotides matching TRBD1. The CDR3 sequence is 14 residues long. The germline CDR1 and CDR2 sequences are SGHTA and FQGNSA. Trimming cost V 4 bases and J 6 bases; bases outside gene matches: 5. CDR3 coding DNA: TGTGCCAGCAGCTCGACAGGGTGGGATGAAAAACTGTTTTTT. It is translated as CASSSTGWDEKLFF.